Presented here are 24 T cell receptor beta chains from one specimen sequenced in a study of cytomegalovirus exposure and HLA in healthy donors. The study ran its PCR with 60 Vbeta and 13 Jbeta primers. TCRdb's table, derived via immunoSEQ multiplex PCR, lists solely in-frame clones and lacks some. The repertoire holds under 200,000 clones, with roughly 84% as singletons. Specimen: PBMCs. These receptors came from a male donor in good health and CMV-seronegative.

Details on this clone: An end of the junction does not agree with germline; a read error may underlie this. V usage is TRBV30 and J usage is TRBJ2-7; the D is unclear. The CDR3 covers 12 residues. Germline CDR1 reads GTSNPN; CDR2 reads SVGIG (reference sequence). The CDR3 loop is CAWSHSSSEQYF. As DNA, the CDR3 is TGTGCCTGGAGCCATAGCTCCTCCGAGCAGTACTTC.

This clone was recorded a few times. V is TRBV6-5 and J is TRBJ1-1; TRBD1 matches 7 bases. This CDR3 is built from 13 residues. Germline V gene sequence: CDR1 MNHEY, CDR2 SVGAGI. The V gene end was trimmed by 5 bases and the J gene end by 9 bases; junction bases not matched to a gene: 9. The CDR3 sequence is CASSTNEGAKAFF. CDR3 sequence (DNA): TGTGCCAGCAGTACTAATGAGGGGGCGAAAGCTTTCTTT.

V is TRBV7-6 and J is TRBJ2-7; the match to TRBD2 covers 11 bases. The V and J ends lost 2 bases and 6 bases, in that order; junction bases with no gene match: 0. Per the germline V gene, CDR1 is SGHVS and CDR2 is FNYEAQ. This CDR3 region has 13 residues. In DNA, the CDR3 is TGTGCCAGCAGCTTACTAGCGGGGGGCGAGCAGTACTTC. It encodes CASSLLAGGEQYF. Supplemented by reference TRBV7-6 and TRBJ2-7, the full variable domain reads GAGVSQSPRYKVTKRGQDVALRCDPISGHVSLYWYRQALGQGPEFLTYFNYEAQQDKSGLPNDRFSAERPEGSISTLTIQRTEQRDSAMYRCASSLLAGGEQYFGPGTRLTVT.

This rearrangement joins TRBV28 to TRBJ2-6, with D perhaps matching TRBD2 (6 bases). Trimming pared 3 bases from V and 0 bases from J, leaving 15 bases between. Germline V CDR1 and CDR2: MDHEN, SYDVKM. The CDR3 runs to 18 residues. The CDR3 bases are TGTGCCAGCAGTTTTGGCTTGCGGGGAAGCTCTGGGGCCAACGTCCTGACTTTC. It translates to CASSFGLRGSSGANVLTF.

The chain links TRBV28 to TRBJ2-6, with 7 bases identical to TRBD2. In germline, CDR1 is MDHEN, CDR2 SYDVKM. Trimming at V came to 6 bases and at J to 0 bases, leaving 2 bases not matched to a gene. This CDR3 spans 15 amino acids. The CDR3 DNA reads TGTGCCAGCAGCAGCGGGACCTCTGGGGCCAACGTCCTGACTTTC. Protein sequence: CASSSGTSGANVLTF.

CDR3: CASSSQGSQETQYF. As DNA, the CDR3 is TGTGCCAGCAGCAGTCAGGGATCCCAAGAGACCCAGTACTTC. The chain is built from TRBV2 and TRBJ2-5, with a possible D match to TRBD1 (5 bases). Trimming shortened V by 6 bases and J by 1 base, and 12 bases separated the two germline ends. The CDR3 has 14 amino acids. The germline gives CDR1 SNHLY, CDR2 FYNNEI. The variable domain in full, with the rest retrieved from reference TRBV2 and TRBJ2-5, is EPEVTQTPSHQVTQMGQEVILRCVPISNHLYFYWYRQILGQKVEFLVSFYNNEISEKSEIFDDQFSVERPDGSNFTLKIRSTKLEDSAMYFCASSSQGSQETQYFGPGTRLLVL.

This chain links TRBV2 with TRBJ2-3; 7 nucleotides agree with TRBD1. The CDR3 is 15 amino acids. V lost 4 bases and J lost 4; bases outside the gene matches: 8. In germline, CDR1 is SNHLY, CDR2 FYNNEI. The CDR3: CASSGKDRVADTQYF. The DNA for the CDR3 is TGTGCCAGCAGTGGCAAAGACAGGGTTGCAGATACGCAGTATTTT.

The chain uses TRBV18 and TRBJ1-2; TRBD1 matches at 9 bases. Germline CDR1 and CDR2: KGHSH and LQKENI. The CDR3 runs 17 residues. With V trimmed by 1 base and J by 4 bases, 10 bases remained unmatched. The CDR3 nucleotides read TGTGCCAGCTCACCACTCGCAGAACAGGGGGCAGGCTATGGCTACACCTTC. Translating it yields CASSPLAEQGAGYGYTF.

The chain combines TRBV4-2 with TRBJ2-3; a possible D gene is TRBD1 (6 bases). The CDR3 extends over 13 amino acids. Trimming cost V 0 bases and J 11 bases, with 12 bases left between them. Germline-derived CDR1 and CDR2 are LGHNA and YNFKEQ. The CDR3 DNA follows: TGTGCCAGCAGCCAAGATTTGGGACATAAGCAGTATTTT. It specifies CASSQDLGHKQYF.

The CDR3 region is CASSLGRLYGYTF. CDR3 nucleotides: TGTGCCAGCAGTCTGGGGAGGTTGTATGGCTACACCTTC. This chain joins TRBV25-1 and TRBJ1-2, with D hard to call. Germline V gives CDR1 MGHDK, CDR2 SYGVNS. The CDR3 loop spans 13 amino acids. V was shortened by 5 bases and J by 5 bases, with 12 bases between the two germline ends.

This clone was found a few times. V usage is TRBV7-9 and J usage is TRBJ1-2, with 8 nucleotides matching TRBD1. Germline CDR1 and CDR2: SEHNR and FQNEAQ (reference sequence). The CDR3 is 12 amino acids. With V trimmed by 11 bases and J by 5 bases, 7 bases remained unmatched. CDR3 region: CACQGAEYGYTF. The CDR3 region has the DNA TGTGCCTGCCAGGGGGCAGAGTATGGCTACACCTTC.

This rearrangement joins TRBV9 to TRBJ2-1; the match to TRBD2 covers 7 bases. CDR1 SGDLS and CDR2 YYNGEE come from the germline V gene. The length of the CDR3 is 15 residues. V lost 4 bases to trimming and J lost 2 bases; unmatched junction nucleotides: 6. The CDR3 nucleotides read TGTGCCAGCAGCCTAGGACTAGGGACCTACAATGAGCAGTTCTTC. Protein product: CASSLGLGTYNEQFF.

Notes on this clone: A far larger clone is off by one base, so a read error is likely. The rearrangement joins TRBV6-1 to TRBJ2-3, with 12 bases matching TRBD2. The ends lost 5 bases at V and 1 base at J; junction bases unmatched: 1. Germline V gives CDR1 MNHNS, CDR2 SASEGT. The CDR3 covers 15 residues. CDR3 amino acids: CASSRTSGGTDTQYF. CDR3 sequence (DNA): TGTGCCAGCAGTCGGACTAGCGGGGGCACAGATACGCAGTATTTT.

CDR3 coding DNA: TGTGCCAGCAAGAGACAGGGCGGGCAAGAGACCCAGTACTTC. Translated: CASKRQGGQETQYF. The chain is built from TRBV6-5 and TRBJ2-5, with 7 bases aligning to TRBD1. Germline values: CDR1 MNHEY, CDR2 SVGAGI. This CDR3 is built from 14 residues. V shed 7 bases and J 2 bases; nucleotides not matched to a gene: 7.

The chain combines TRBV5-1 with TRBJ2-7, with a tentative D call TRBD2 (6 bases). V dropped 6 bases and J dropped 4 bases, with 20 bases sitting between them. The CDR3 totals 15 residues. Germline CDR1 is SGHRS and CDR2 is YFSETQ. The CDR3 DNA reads TGCGCCAGCACCTCCGGGACGCTTCGGGGGTACGAGCAGTACTTC. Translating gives CASTSGTLRGYEQYF.

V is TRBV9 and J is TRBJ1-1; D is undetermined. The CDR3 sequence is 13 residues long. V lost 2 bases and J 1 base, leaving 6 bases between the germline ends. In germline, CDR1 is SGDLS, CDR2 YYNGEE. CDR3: CASSVLRNTEAFF. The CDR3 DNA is TGTGCCAGCAGCGTTCTCAGGAACACTGAAGCTTTCTTT.

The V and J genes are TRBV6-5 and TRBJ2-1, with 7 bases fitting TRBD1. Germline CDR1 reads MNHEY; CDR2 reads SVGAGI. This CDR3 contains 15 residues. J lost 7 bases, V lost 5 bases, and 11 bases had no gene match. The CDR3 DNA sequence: TGTGCCAGCAGTGCCGAGGGGACAGCGTGGAATGAGCAGTTCTTC. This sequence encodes CASSAEGTAWNEQFF.

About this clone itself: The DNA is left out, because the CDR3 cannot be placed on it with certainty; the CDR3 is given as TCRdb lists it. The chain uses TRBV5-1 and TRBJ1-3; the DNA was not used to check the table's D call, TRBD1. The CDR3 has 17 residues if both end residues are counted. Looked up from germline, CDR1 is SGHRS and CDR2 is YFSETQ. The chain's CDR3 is CASSFNTVSSSGNTIYF.

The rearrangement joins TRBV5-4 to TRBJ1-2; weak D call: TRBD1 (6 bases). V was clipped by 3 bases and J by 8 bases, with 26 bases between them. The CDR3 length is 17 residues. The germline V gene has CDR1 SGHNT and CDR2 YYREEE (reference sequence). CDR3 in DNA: TGTGCCAGCAGCTCTTCAATAGTAGCACAGGGAAGGGGAGGCTACACCTTC. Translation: CASSSSIVAQGRGGYTF.

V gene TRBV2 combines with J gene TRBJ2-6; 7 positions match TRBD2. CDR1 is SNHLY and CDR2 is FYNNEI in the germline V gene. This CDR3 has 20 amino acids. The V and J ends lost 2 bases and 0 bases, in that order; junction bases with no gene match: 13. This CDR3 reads CASSERAERGKNSGANVLTF. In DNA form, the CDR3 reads TGTGCCAGCAGTGAAAGGGCGGAGCGGGGAAAAAACTCTGGGGCCAACGTCCTGACTTTC.

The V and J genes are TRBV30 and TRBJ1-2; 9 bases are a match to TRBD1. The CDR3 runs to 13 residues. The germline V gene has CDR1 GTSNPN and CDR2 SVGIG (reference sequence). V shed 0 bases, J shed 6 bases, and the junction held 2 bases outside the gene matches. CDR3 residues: CAWSVGTGHGYTF. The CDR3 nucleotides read TGTGCCTGGAGTGTCGGGACAGGGCATGGCTACACCTTC.

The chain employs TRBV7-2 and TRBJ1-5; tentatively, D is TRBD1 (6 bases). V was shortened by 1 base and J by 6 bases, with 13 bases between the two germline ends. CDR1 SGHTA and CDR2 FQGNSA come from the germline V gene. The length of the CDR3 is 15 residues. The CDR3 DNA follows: TGTGCCAGCAGCTTAGGGAGAGGGGGAAGTCAGCCCCAGCATTTT. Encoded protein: CASSLGRGGSQPQHF.

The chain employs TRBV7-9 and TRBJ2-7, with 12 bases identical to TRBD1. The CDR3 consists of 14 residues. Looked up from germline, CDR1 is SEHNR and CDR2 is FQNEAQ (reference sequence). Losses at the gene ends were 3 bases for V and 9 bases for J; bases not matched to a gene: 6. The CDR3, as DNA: TGTGCCAGCAGCTTCGGGACAGGGGGCGGTGTGCAGTACTTC. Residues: CASSFGTGGGVQYF. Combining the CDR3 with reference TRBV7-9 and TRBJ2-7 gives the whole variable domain DTGVSQNPRHKITKRGQNVTFRCDPISEHNRLYWYRQTLGQGPEFLTYFQNEAQLEKSRLLSDRFSAERPKGSFSTLEIQRTEQGDSAMYLCASSFGTGGGVQYFGPGTRLTVT.

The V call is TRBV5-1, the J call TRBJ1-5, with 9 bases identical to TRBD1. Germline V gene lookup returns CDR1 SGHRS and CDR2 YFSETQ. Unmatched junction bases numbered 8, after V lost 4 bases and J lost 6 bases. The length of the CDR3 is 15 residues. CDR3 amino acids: CASSLRGDRAQPQHF. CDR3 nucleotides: TGCGCCAGCAGCCTCAGGGGGGACAGGGCTCAGCCCCAGCATTTT.